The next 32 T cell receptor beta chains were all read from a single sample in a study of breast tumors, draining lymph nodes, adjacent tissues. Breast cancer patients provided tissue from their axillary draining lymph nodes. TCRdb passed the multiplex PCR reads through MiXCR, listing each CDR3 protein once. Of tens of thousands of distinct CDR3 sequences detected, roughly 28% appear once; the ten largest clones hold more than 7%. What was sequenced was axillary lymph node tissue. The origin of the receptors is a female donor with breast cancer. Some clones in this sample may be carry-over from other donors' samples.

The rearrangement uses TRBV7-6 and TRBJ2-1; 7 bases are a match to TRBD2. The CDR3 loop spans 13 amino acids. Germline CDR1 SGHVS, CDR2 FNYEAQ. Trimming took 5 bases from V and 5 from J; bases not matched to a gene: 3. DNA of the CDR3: TGTGCCAGCAGCCCTAGCGGACACAATGAGCAGTTCTTC. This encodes CASSPSGHNEQFF.

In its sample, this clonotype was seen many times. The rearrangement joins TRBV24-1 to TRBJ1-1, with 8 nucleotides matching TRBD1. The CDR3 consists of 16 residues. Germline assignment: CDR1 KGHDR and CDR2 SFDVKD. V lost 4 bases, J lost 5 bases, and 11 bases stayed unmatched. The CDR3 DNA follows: TGTGCCACCAGTGACACCAGACAGGGGAGGGGAACTGAAGCTTTCTTT. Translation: CATSDTRQGRGTEAFF.

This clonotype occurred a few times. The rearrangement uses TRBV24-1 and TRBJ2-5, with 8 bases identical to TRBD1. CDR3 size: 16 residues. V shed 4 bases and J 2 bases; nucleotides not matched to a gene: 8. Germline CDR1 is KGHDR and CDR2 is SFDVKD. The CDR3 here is CATSDPGGTGQETQYF. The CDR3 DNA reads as TGTGCCACCAGTGACCCCGGAGGGACAGGACAAGAGACCCAGTACTTC.

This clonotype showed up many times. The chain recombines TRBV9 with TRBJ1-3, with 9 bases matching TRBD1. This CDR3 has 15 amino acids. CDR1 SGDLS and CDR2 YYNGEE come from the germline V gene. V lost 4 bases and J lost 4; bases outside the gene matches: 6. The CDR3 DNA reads TGTGCCAGCAGCACCTCCGGGACAGGGGGAAACACCATATATTTT. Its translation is CASSTSGTGGNTIYF.

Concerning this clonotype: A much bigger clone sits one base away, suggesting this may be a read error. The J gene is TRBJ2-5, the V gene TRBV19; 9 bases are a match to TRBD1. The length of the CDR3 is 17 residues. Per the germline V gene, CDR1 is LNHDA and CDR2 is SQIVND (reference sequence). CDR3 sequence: CASSTGQGRWVKETQSF. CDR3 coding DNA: TGTGCCAGTAGTACGGGACAGGGAAGGTGGGTCAAGGAGACCCAGTCCTTC.

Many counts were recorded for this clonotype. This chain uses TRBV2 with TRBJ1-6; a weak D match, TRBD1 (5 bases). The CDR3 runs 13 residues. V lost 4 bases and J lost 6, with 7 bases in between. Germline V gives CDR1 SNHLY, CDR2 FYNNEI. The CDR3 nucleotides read TGTGCCAGCAGTGGGGGGGGTAATTCACCCCTCCACTTT. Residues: CASSGGGNSPLHF. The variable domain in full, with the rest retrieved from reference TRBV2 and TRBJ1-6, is EPEVTQTPSHQVTQMGQEVILRCVPISNHLYFYWYRQILGQKVEFLVSFYNNEISEKSEIFDDQFSVERPDGSNFTLKIRSTKLEDSAMYFCASSGGGNSPLHFGNGTRLTVT.

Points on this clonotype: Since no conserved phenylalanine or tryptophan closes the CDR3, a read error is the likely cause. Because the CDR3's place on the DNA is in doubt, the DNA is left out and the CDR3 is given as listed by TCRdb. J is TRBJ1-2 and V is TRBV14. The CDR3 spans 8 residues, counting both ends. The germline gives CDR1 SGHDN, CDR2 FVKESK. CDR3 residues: CASSQEHR.

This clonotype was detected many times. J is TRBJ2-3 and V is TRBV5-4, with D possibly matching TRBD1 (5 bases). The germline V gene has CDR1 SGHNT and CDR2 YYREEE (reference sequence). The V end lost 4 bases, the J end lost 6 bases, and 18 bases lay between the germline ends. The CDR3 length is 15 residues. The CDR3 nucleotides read TGTGCCAGCAGCCCTGGACAAATTGTTGGGGATACGCAGTATTTT. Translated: CASSPGQIVGDTQYF.

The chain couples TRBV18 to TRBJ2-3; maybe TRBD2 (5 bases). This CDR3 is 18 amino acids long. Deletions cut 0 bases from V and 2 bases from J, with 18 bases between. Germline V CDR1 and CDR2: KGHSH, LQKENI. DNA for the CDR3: TGTGCCAGCTCACCACCTCGGGGTAGCGAGCTCTACACAGATACGCAGTATTTT. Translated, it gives CASSPPRGSELYTDTQYF.

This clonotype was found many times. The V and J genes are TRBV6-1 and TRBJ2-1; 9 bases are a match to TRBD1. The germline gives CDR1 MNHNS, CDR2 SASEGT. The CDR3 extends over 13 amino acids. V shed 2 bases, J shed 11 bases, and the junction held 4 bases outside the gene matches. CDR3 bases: TGTGCCAGCAGTGAACGCGGGACAGGGAAGCAGTTCTTC. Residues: CASSERGTGKQFF.

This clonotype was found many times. The CDR3 loop is CARGLSGANVLTF. DNA of the CDR3: TGTGCTAGAGGACTCTCTGGGGCCAACGTCCTGACTTTC. This chain connects TRBV12-5 to TRBJ2-6; D might be TRBD2 (5 bases). The germline CDR1 and CDR2 sequences are LGHNT and FRNRAP. V was pared by 9 bases and J by 0 bases, with 6 bases between. The CDR3 is 13 amino acids. The whole variable domain, filled in from reference TRBV12-5 and TRBJ2-6, reads DARVTQTPRHKVTEMGQEVTMRCQPILGHNTVFWYRQTMMQGLELLAYFRNRAPLDDSGMPKDRFSAEMPDATLATLKIQPSEPRDSAVYFCARGLSGANVLTFGAGSRLTVL.

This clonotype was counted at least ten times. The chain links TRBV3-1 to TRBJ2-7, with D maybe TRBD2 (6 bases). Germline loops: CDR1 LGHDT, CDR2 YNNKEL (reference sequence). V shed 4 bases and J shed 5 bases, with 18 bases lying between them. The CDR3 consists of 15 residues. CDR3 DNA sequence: TGTGCCAGCAGCCCATCCCCCCGACTAGGCCACGAGCAGTACTTC. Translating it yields CASSPSPRLGHEQYF.

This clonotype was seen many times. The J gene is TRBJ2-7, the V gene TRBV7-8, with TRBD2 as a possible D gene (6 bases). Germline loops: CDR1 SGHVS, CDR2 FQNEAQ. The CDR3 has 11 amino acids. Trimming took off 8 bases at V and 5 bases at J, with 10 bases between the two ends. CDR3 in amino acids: CASRGTDEQYF. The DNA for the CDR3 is TGTGCCAGCCGGGGGACCGACGAGCAGTACTTC.

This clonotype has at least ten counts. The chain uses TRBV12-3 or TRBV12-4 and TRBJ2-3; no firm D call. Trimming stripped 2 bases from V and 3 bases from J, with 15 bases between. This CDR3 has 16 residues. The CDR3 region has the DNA TGTGCCAGCAGTTTAATGGGTTATAGTGGGACAGATACGCAGTATTTT. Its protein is CASSLMGYSGTDTQYF.

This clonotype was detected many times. CDR3 sequence: CASSLSGQRYNEQFF. DNA of the CDR3: TGTGCCAGCAGTTTATCGGGACAGCGCTACAATGAGCAGTTCTTC. The chain employs TRBV28 and TRBJ2-1; 7 bases agree with TRBD1. The CDR3 is 15 amino acids. With 1 base clipped from V and 3 bases from J, the junction kept 3 bases outside the gene matches. Looked up from germline, CDR1 is MDHEN and CDR2 is SYDVKM.

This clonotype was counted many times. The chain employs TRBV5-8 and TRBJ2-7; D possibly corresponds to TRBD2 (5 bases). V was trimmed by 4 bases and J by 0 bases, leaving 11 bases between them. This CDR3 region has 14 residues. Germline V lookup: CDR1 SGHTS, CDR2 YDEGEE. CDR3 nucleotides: TGTGCCAGCAGCGAGAAGCGGCACTCCTACGAGCAGTACTTC. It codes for CASSEKRHSYEQYF. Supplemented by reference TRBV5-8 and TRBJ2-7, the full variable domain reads EAGVTQSPTHLIKTRGQQATLRCSPISGHTSVYWYQQALGLGLQFLLWYDEGEERNRGNFPPRFSGRQFPNYSSELNVNALELEDSALYLCASSEKRHSYEQYFGPGTRLTVT.

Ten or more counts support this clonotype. The CDR3 DNA sequence: TGTGCCAGCTCACCTCGACAGGGGCGAACCCCCTACGAGCAGTACTTC. Amino acids: CASSPRQGRTPYEQYF. The chain carries TRBV18 and TRBJ2-7; 8 nucleotides match TRBD1. V lost 3 bases to trimming and J lost 2 bases; unmatched junction nucleotides: 9. Germline CDR1 is KGHSH and CDR2 is LQKENI. The CDR3 loop spans 16 amino acids.

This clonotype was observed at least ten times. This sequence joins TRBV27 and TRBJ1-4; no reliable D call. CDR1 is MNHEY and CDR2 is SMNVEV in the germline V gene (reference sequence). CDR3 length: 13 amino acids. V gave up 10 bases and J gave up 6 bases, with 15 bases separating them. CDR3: CATMDLGDEKLFF. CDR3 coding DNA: TGTGCCACTATGGACCTAGGCGATGAAAAACTGTTTTTT.

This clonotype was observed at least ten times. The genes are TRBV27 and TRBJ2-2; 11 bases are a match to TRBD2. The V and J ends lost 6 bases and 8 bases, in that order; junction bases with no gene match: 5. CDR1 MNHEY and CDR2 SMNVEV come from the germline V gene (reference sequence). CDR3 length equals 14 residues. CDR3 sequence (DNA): TGTGCCAGCAGAGGACTAGCGGGTACGGGGGAGCTGTTTTTT. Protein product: CASRGLAGTGELFF.

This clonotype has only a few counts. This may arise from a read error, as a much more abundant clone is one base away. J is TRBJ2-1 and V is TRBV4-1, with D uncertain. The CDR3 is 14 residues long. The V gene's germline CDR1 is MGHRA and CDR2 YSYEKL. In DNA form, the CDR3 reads TGCGCCAGCAGTAAGGCTAGACAATACAAGGAGCAGTTCTTC. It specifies CASSKARQYKEQFF.

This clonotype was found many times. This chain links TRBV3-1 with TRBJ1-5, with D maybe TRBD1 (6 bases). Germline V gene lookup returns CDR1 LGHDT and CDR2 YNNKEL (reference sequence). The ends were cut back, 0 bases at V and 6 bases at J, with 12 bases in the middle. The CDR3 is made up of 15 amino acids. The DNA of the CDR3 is TGTGCCAGCAGCCAAGACTCACAGGGAGCTCAGCCCCAGCATTTT. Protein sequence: CASSQDSQGAQPQHF.

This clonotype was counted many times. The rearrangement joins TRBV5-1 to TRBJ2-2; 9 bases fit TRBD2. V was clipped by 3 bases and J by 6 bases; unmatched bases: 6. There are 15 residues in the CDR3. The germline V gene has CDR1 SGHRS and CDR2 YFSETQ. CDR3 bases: TGCGCCAGCAGCTACCTAGCGGGAACGGCCGGGGAGCTGTTTTTT. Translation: CASSYLAGTAGELFF.

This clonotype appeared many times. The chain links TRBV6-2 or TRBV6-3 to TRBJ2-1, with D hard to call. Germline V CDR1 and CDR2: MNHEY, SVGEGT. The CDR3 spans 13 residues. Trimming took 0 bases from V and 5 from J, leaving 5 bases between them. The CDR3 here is CASSYSLDNEQFF. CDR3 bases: TGTGCCAGCAGTTACTCGCTAGACAATGAGCAGTTCTTC.

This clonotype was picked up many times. CDR3 sequence: CASSPPSTSGIMNEQYF. DNA for the CDR3: TGTGCCAGCAGCCCACCGTCGACTAGCGGGATCATGAACGAGCAGTACTTC. This rearrangement joins TRBV7-3 to TRBJ2-7; the match to TRBD2 covers 11 bases. The CDR3 totals 17 residues. CDR1 and CDR2 (germline): SGHTA, FQGTGA. Losses at the gene ends were 5 bases for V and 5 bases for J; bases not matched to a gene: 14.

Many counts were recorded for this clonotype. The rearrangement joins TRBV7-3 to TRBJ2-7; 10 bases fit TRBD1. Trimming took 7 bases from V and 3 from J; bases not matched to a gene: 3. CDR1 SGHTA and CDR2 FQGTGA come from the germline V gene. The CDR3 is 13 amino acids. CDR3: CASKRDRGYEQYF. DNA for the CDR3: TGTGCCAGCAAAAGGGACAGGGGCTACGAGCAGTACTTC.

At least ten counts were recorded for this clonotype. For the CDR3, the DNA is TGTGCCAGCAGCTCCGGGACTGCGTATAATTCACCCCTCCACTTT. It yields the protein CASSSGTAYNSPLHF. The gene calls are TRBV11-3 and TRBJ1-6, with a possible D match to TRBD1 (5 bases). This CDR3 has 15 residues. V shed 4 bases and J shed 4 bases, with 11 bases lying between them. Germline V gene data show CDR1 as SGHNT and CDR2 as YENEEA.

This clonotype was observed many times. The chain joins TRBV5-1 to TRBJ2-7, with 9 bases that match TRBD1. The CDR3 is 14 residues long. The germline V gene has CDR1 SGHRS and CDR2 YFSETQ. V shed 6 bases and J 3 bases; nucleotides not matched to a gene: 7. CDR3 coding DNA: TGCGCCAGCACTCCCGGGACAGGGTACTACGAGCAGTACTTC. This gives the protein CASTPGTGYYEQYF.

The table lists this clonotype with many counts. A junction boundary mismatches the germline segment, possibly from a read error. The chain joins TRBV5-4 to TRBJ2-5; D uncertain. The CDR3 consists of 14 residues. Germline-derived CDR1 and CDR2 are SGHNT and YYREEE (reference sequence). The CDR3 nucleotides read TGTGCCGGCAGCTTGGTCCCTGATCAAGAGACCCAGTACTTC. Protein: CAGSLVPDQETQYF.

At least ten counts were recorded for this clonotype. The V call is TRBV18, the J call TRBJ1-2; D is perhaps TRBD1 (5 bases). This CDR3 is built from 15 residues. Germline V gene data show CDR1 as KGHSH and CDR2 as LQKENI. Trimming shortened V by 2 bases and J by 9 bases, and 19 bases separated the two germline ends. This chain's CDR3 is CASSPDSGAPSSYTF. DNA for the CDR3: TGTGCCAGCTCACCAGATTCCGGGGCACCCTCAAGCTACACCTTC.

The CDR3: CASSVDLGGNEQFF. In nucleotides, the CDR3 is TGTGCCAGCAGTGTCGACCTTGGAGGCAATGAGCAGTTCTTC. The chain has TRBV6-1 and TRBJ2-1; D possibly corresponds to TRBD2 (5 bases). V lost 4 bases and J 6 bases, leaving 13 bases between the germline ends. This CDR3 region has 14 residues. Germline V gives CDR1 MNHNS, CDR2 SASEGT.

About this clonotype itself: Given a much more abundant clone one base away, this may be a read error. The DNA for the CDR3 is TGTGCCAGCAGCTTAGATAGGGATGCGCAGTTCTTC. It codes for CASSLDRDAQFF. The chain couples TRBV11-2 to TRBJ2-1, with D uncertain. The CDR3 contains 12 residues. V was pared by 0 bases and J by 12 bases, with 9 bases between. From germline, CDR1 is SGHAT and CDR2 FQNNGV.

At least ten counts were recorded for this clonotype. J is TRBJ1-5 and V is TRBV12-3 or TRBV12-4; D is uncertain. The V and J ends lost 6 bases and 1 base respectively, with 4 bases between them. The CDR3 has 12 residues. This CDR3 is CASRRSNQPQHF. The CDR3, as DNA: TGTGCCAGCAGAAGAAGCAATCAGCCCCAGCATTTT.